One and the same sample provided the 13 T cell receptor beta chains below, sequenced in a study of T-cell memory formation after mild COVID-19. TCRdb re-analysed the 5' RACE reads in MiXCR, keeping a single row per CDR3 protein. In the table there are 560,000 or so distinct CDR3 sequences, 15% to 20% of which are singletons. Input material: PBMCs or a T cell subset sorted from them (not recorded which). These receptors all stem from an adult woman who had mild COVID-19 (a few samples of this study predate the infection). Cell type and time point are not known.

The table lists this clonotype with a few counts. The chain uses TRBV14 and TRBJ2-1, with 13 bases that match TRBD2. The junction had 3 bases not matched to a gene; V was cut back by 7 bases and J by 0 bases. The CDR3 covers 16 residues. Germline CDR1 and CDR2: SGHDN and FVKESK. The CDR3, as DNA: TGTGCCAGCACCGGGACTAGCGGGGCCTCCTACAATGAGCAGTTCTTC. It codes for CASTGTSGASYNEQFF.

V gene TRBV19 combines with J gene TRBJ1-1; no clear D. Germline V gene lookup returns CDR1 LNHDA and CDR2 SQIVND (reference sequence). The V end lost 3 bases, the J end lost 1 base, and 18 bases lay between the germline ends. The CDR3 is 17 residues long. This CDR3 reads CASSIRRLPGSNTEAFF. DNA of the CDR3: TGTGCCAGTAGTATTAGGAGACTTCCGGGGTCGAACACTGAAGCTTTCTTT.

This chain uses TRBV12-3 or TRBV12-4 with TRBJ2-7, with 14 bases that match TRBD2. Germline trimming cut 3 bases from V and 3 bases from J; bases unmatched to any gene: 7. The CDR3 covers 17 residues. For the CDR3, the DNA is TGTGCCAGCAGTTTGTCCGGGACTAGCGGGAGAAGCTACGAGCAGTACTTC. Its protein is CASSLSGTSGRSYEQYF.

This clonotype turned up a few times. The chain carries TRBV4-1 and TRBJ2-2; TRBD2 might be the D (5 bases). Germline CDR1 MGHRA, CDR2 YSYEKL. The CDR3 has 14 amino acids. The V end was cut by 0 bases, the J end by 6 bases, with 8 bases between. The CDR3 spells CASSQERGSGELFF. In DNA form, the CDR3 reads TGCGCCAGCAGCCAAGAGCGAGGGTCCGGGGAGCTGTTTTTT.

The V call is TRBV6-5, the J call TRBJ1-3, with TRBD1 matching over 8 bases. CDR1 is MNHEY, CDR2 SVGAGI, per germline. The CDR3 runs 19 residues. After removal of 0 bases from V and 0 bases from J, the junction contained 10 bases not matched to a gene. Here the CDR3 DNA reads TGTGCCAGCAGTTACTCGAGAACTACCACAGGGGGCTCTGGAAACACCATATATTTT. Translated, it gives CASSYSRTTTGGSGNTIYF.

A few counts support this clonotype. The gene calls are TRBV20-1 and TRBJ1-2; D is possibly TRBD1 (5 bases). Germline CDR1 and CDR2: DFQATT and SNEGSKA (reference sequence). There are 15 residues in the CDR3. The V end lost 0 bases, the J end lost 5 bases, and 16 bases lay between the germline ends. CDR3 coding DNA: TGCAGTGCTAGAGATTCGGGGGAATTTGGGTATGGCTACACCTTC. Residues: CSARDSGEFGYGYTF.

There are a few counts of this clonotype. This chain joins TRBV27 and TRBJ2-1; 9 nucleotides agree with TRBD1. Germline V lookup: CDR1 MNHEY, CDR2 SMNVEV (reference sequence). J lost 4 bases, V lost 5 bases, and 6 bases had no gene match. CDR3 length: 15 residues. CDR3 in DNA: TGTGCCAGCAGTCCGATGGGACAGGGATACAATGAGCAGTTCTTC. The encoded protein is CASSPMGQGYNEQFF.

This clonotype was recorded at least ten times. The chain uses TRBV30 and TRBJ1-1, with D unclear. Deletions cut 3 bases from V and 4 bases from J, with 12 bases between. This CDR3 contains 13 residues. Germline CDR1 GTSNPN, CDR2 SVGIG (reference sequence). CDR3 sequence: CAWSLGIGTEAFF. The CDR3 bases are TGTGCCTGGAGCTTAGGGATAGGCACTGAAGCTTTCTTT.

This rearrangement joins TRBV3-1 to TRBJ1-5; no clear D gene. The CDR3 has 14 residues. V lost 1 base to trimming and J lost 5 bases, with 9 bases between them. Germline CDR1 LGHDT, CDR2 YNNKEL (reference sequence). The CDR3 here is CASSQVGGHQPQHF. In nucleotides, the CDR3 is TGTGCCAGCAGCCAAGTCGGAGGCCATCAGCCCCAGCATTTT.

Only a few counts were recorded for this clonotype. V and J are TRBV20-1 and TRBJ2-1; TRBD2 agrees at 9 bases. V lost 6 bases and J lost 8; bases outside the gene matches: 11. Germline CDR1 reads DFQATT; CDR2 reads SNEGSKA (reference sequence). CDR3 size: 14 residues. CDR3 in DNA: TGCAGTGCCCCTCGGGTAGCGGGAGATGATGAGCAGTTCTTC. This encodes CSAPRVAGDDEQFF.

V and J are TRBV5-4 and TRBJ1-2; 9 bases match TRBD1. Germline lookup yields CDR1 SGHNT and CDR2 YYREEE (reference sequence). The trim removed 0 bases at V and 5 bases at J, leaving 8 bases unmatched. The CDR3 length is 16 residues. In nucleotides, the CDR3 is TGTGCCAGCAGCTTGGGATTAACAGGGGGCCAGTATGGCTACACCTTC. Its protein product is CASSLGLTGGQYGYTF.

To note about this clonotype: This clone may be a read error of a much larger clone one base away. The chain carries TRBV3-1 and TRBJ1-1, with D unclear. CDR3 length: 13 amino acids. Germline CDR1 reads LGHDT; CDR2 reads YNNKEL (reference sequence). Trimming cost V 1 base and J 3 bases, with 6 bases left between them. The CDR3 here is CASSQGWDTEAFF. The CDR3, as DNA: TGTGCCAGCAGCCAAGGATGGGACACTGAAGCTTTCTTT. The full variable domain, with the rest looked up from reference TRBV3-1 and TRBJ1-1, is DTAVSQTPKYLVTQMGNDKSIKCEQNLGHDTMYWYKQDSKKFLKIMFSYNNKELIINETVPNRFSPKSPDKAHLNLHINSLELGDSAVYFCASSQGWDTEAFFGQGTRLTVV.

V usage is TRBV5-6 and J usage is TRBJ1-2; 7 bases map to TRBD1. CDR1 SGHDT and CDR2 YYEEEE come from the germline V gene. The CDR3 has 16 amino acids. Trimming removed 3 bases from V and 1 base from J; junction bases left unmatched: 9. CDR3 loop: CASSSLRDSFNYGYTF. CDR3 nucleotide sequence: TGTGCCAGCAGCTCGCTCCGGGACAGCTTTAACTATGGCTACACCTTC.